The rows below give T cell receptor beta chains drawn from one sample of a study of shared clonotypes between healthy human individuals. Only in-frame clones appear in the TCRdb table, and some are missing; sequencing was by immunoSEQ multiplex PCR. There are approximately 250,000 clones in the sample; about 65% occur only once, and around 10% lies in the top ten. Sequenced: memory CD4+ T cells sorted from blood. The receptors originated from a man aged 25 to 40 in good health. Each CDR3 is given with its conserved first and last residue. The order of the fields is D gene, V gene, J gene, clone size, CDR3 DNA, CDR3 protein. A D gene is named only where the DNA matches it firmly. For some rows the clone size is stated as once, few or many, or as a class when expanded; others skip it.

TRBD2	TRBV7-9	TRBJ2-1	.	TGTGCCAGCAGCCTAGCTCTAGCGGGAGCCTACAATGAGCAGTTCTTC	CASSLALAGAYNEQFF
.	TRBV5-1	TRBJ2-1	.	TGCGCCAGCAGCTCCTCGGGCAGGGTTGCTGAGCAGTTCTTC	CASSSSGRVAEQFF
.	TRBV5-1	TRBJ2-2	.	TGCGCCAGCAGCACCCGACAGGCACGGGACACCGGGGAGCTGTTTTTT	CASSTRQARDTGELFF
.	TRBV28	TRBJ2-7	.	TGTGCCAGCAGCTCGCTTGACAGGCCTGGGGAGCAGTACTTC	CASSSLDRPGEQYF
.	TRBV10-3	TRBJ2-3	.	TGTGCCATCAGTGAGGCGAAGACAGCTAGCACAGATACGCAGTATTTT	CAISEAKTASTDTQYF
.	TRBV9	TRBJ2-2	.	TGTGCCAGCAGCATCAGGACGGACACCGGGGAGCTGTTTTTT	CASSIRTDTGELFF
TRBD1	TRBV2	TRBJ2-5	.	TGTGCCAGCAGTCGACAGGGAAGCCAAGAGACCCAGTACTTC	CASSRQGSQETQYF
.	TRBV6-1	TRBJ2-7	few	TGTGCCAGCTCCTCCCTCTACGAGCAGTACTTC	CASSSLYEQYF
.	TRBV11-2	TRBJ2-3	.	TGTGCCAGCAGCACCGGGCCAGAGTCGCAGTATTTT	CASSTGPESQYF
.	TRBV21-1	TRBJ1-1	once	TGTGCCAGCAGCGCCCCGGGCACTGAAGCTTTCTTT	CASSAPGTEAFF
.	TRBV6-6	TRBJ2-1	.	TGTGCCAGCAGTCGACCCGGGGCCGGGTACAATGAGCAGTTCTTC	CASSRPGAGYNEQFF
.	TRBV28	TRBJ1-2	.	TGTGCCAGCAGTTTATCCCCGGGACTGATCTATGGCTACACCTTC	CASSLSPGLIYGYTF
TRBD2	TRBV28	TRBJ2-1	many	TGTGCCAGCAGTACCACCGGACTAGGGCTCAATGAGCAGTTCTTC	CASSTTGLGLNEQFF
.	TRBV4-3	TRBJ1-2	.	TGCGCCAGCAGCCAAGAACAGGAGATTAACTATGGCTACACCTTC	CASSQEQEINYGYTF
TRBD2	TRBV9	TRBJ2-1	.	TGTGCCAGCAGCGTAGGTGCGCAGCGGGATAATGAGCAGTTCTTC	CASSVGAQRDNEQFF
.	TRBV29-1	TRBJ2-1	.	TGCAGCGTCAGGGCCCCTTCGGTCCAATACAATGAGCAGTTCTTC	CSVRAPSVQYNEQFF
.	TRBV2	TRBJ1-3	.	TGTGCCAGCAGTCCTTACGATCCGGGACCGGTCTCTGGAAACACCATATATTTT	CASSPYDPGPVSGNTIYF
.	TRBV6-1	TRBJ2-7	.	TGTGCCAGCAGTGAATACCCCCCTCCGCGGGCTGGGAGCGAGCAGTACTTC	CASSEYPPPRAGSEQYF
.	TRBV5-1	TRBJ1-4	.	TGCGCCAGCAGCTCTCAACAGGGTAAACTGTTTTTT	CASSSQQGKLFF
.	TRBV11-2	TRBJ2-1	.	TGTGCCAGCAGCTTAGGGTATATTGAGCAGTTCTTC	CASSLGYIEQFF
TRBD1	TRBV6-1	TRBJ2-6	many	TGTGCCAGCACTGAACTCCAGGGGGCTGGGGCCAACGTCCTGACTTTC	CASTELQGAGANVLTF
TRBD2	TRBV30	TRBJ2-7	.	TGTGCCTGGAGCGTGGGACTAGCAAATGAGCAGTACTTC	CAWSVGLANEQYF
.	TRBV18	TRBJ1-2	.	TGTGCCAGCTCACCATCAGCTTCGGGGATCTATGGCTACACCTTC	CASSPSASGIYGYTF
.	TRBV5-4	TRBJ2-7	.	TGTGCCAGCAGCCCCGGTGGGTTAAAGTCCTACGAGCAGTACTTC	CASSPGGLKSYEQYF
.	TRBV6-1	TRBJ1-5	.	TGTGCCAGCAGTGAATACAGGACCAATCAGCCCCAGCATTTT	CASSEYRTNQPQHF
TRBD2	TRBV5-1	TRBJ2-5	.	TGCGCCAGCAGCCCTACGAGCGGGAGGGGGGGCGAGACCCAGTACTTC	CASSPTSGRGGETQYF
TRBD1	TRBV11-3	TRBJ2-7	.	TGTGCCAGCAGCGACAGGGGGTACGAGCAGTACTTC	CASSDRGYEQYF
TRBD1	TRBV30	TRBJ1-2	.	TGTGCCTGGACTACAGGGGGCCGTCATGGCTACACCTTC	CAWTTGGRHGYTF
.	TRBV28	TRBJ1-1	.	TGTGCCAGCAGTTTTCTCCGTTCCTCTGAAGCTTTCTTT	CASSFLRSSEAFF
TRBD2	TRBV9	TRBJ2-7	.	TGTGCCAGCAGCGTTAGCGGGAGTCTCGGGAGAGAGCAGTACTTC	CASSVSGSLGREQYF
.	TRBV15	TRBJ2-1	.	TGTGCCACCAGCAGAGGGGACCCTGACAATGAGCAGTTCTTC	CATSRGDPDNEQFF
TRBD2	TRBV6-6	TRBJ2-1	.	TGTGCCAGCAGGTTAGCGGGAGGGAGCTCCTACAATGAGCAGTTCTTC	CASRLAGGSSYNEQFF
.	TRBV12-5	TRBJ2-2	.	TGTGCTAGTGGTTTAAGGAGAGTCACCGGGGAGCTGTTTTTT	CASGLRRVTGELFF
.	TRBV18	TRBJ2-6	few	TGTGCCAGCTCAGAGGCAGGAGAGAACGTCCTGACTTTC	CASSEAGENVLTF
.	TRBV4-1	TRBJ2-5	.	TGCGCCAGCAGCCAAGAGTACGGAACCTCCCAGTACTTC	CASSQEYGTSQYF
TRBD1	TRBV13	TRBJ2-7	few	TGTGCCAGCACCAACAGGGGACCCTCCTACGAGCAGTACTTC	CASTNRGPSYEQYF
.	TRBV11-2	TRBJ2-7	.	TGTGCCTCACGAGGGAGTAGCTACGAGCAGTACTTC	CASRGSSYEQYF
TRBD1	TRBV2	TRBJ2-5	.	TGTGCCAGCAGTTCGGACAGGCTGAAGGAGACCCAGTACTTC	CASSSDRLKETQYF
.	TRBV9	TRBJ2-7	.	TGTGCCAGCAGCCTACGACCGAATCTCCACGAGCAGTACTTC	CASSLRPNLHEQYF
TRBD1	TRBV5-4	TRBJ1-1	once	TGTGCCAGCAGCTTGGGGGACAGGGTTAAGAACACTGAAGCTTTCTTT	CASSLGDRVKNTEAFF
.	TRBV9	TRBJ1-1	.	TGTGCCAGCAGCGTATTCGACAGGCCCACTGAAGCTTTCTTT	CASSVFDRPTEAFF
.	TRBV7-2	TRBJ2-1	.	TGTGCCAGCAGCCGAGACAGTGAAGAGCAGTTCTTC	CASSRDSEEQFF
.	TRBV10-3	TRBJ2-5	.	TGTGCCATCAGTAAAGATGGCGCGACCCAAGAGACCCAGTACTTC	CAISKDGATQETQYF
.	TRBV6-1	TRBJ2-7	.	TGTGCCAGCAGTGAAGGGAAAAGCCCAGGATCCTCCTACGAGCAGTACTTC	CASSEGKSPGSSYEQYF
.	TRBV18	TRBJ1-3	.	TGTGCCTCATCCTATGCAGACGGCTCTGGAAACACCATATATTTT	CASSYADGSGNTIYF
.	TRBV7-3	TRBJ2-7	.	TGTGCCAGCAGCCAAGGTCAGAAGGGCTCTGGGTACGAGCAGTACTTC	CASSQGQKGSGYEQYF
TRBD1	TRBV5-4	TRBJ2-7	.	TGTGCCAGCAGCTTGGGGAATCCGGGACAGGGTTACGAGCAGTACTTC	CASSLGNPGQGYEQYF
TRBD2	TRBV5-1	TRBJ2-1	.	TGCGCCAGCAAAACAGCGGGAGGGCCTCTGGAAGGTGAGCAGTTCTTC	CASKTAGGPLEGEQFF
TRBD1	TRBV6-5	TRBJ1-1	.	TGTGCCAGCAGCCACAGGGGGCTTGACACTGAAGCTTTCTTT	CASSHRGLDTEAFF
.	TRBV19	TRBJ2-7	.	TGTGCCAGTAGTATTTTGACGGGTGAATACGAGCAGTACTTC	CASSILTGEYEQYF
.	TRBV4-3	TRBJ2-1	.	TGCGCCAGCAGCCAAGAACCGGGATCTGTGTACAATGAGCAGTTCTTC	CASSQEPGSVYNEQFF
.	TRBV18	TRBJ1-5	.	TGTGCCAGCTCGCTCCTCGTGTCCCGGGGCGGGAGCAATCAGCCCCAGCATTTT	CASSLLVSRGGSNQPQHF